Below are 4 T cell receptor beta chains sequenced from a single sample in a study of cytomegalovirus exposure and HLA in healthy donors. The PCR contained 60 Vbeta and 13 Jbeta primers. Assay used: immunoSEQ multiplex PCR; TCRdb lists only in-frame clones, some missing. The sample holds over 150,000 clones; roughly 78% are singletons and the top ten take around 14%. The sequenced sample was PBMCs. These receptors originate from a woman aged 45-65 years in good health and CMV-seropositive.

V and J are TRBV30 and TRBJ2-7, with TRBD1 matching 7 bases. V was clipped by 0 bases and J by 2 bases; unmatched bases: 22. The CDR3 consists of 20 residues. The germline V gene encodes CDR1 GTSNPN and CDR2 SVGIG (reference sequence). Written as DNA, the CDR3 is TGTGCCTGGAGTGTACCTCTATTTTCTCTCCCCGACAGGGAAACCTACGAGCAGTACTTC. Translated, it gives CAWSVPLFSLPDRETYEQYF. Full variable domain (outside the CDR3, taken from reference TRBV30 and TRBJ2-7): SQTIHQWPATLVQPVGSPLSLECTVEGTSNPNLYWYRQAAGRGLQLLFYSVGIGQISSEVPQNLSASRPQDRQFILSSKKLLLSDSGFYLCAWSVPLFSLPDRETYEQYFGPGTRLTVT.

V usage is TRBV6-1 and J usage is TRBJ1-4; D is possibly TRBD1 (6 bases). The CDR3 is 14 residues long. Germline CDR1 reads MNHNS; CDR2 reads SASEGT. V lost 4 bases and J 8 bases, leaving 14 bases between the germline ends. The CDR3 loop is CASSGSGTFEKLFF. The CDR3 DNA reads as TGTGCCAGCAGTGGTTCCGGGACATTCGAAAAACTGTTTTTT.

The rearrangement links TRBV30 to TRBJ2-2; 8 positions match TRBD1. This CDR3 has 14 amino acids. The ends lost 2 bases at V and 4 bases at J; junction bases unmatched: 3. Germline V gene data show CDR1 as GTSNPN and CDR2 as SVGIG (reference sequence). CDR3 sequence reads: CAWSRQGATGELFF. The CDR3 DNA reads as TGTGCCTGGAGTAGGCAGGGGGCCACCGGGGAGCTGTTTTTT.

This chain links TRBV5-4 with TRBJ1-5; D call uncertain. The CDR3 totals 14 residues. V lost 2 bases to trimming and J lost 5 bases, with 11 bases between them. The germline V gene has CDR1 SGHNT and CDR2 YYREEE (reference sequence). In DNA form, the CDR3 reads TGTGCCAGCAGCTTATCCGGGGATCATCAGCCCCAGCATTTT. Translated, it gives CASSLSGDHQPQHF. The variable domain in full, completed from reference TRBV5-4 and TRBJ1-5, reads ETGVTQSPTHLIKTRGQQVTLRCSSQSGHNTVSWYQQALGQGPQFIFQYYREEENGRGNFPPRFSGLQFPNYSSELNVNALELDDSALYLCASSLSGDHQPQHFGDGTRLSIL.